What follows are 28 T cell receptor beta chains derived from one specimen sequenced in a study of blood T cell repertoires in COVID-19. TCRdb's table, derived via immunoSEQ multiplex PCR, lists solely in-frame clones and lacks some. The sample gives 200,000 to 250,000 clones, 84% of which show up once; under 4.5% is in the top ten. The source material was peripheral blood. These TCRs come from a man aged 50 to 60 with acute or convalescent COVID-19.

V is TRBV19 and J is TRBJ2-1; D remains unclear. Trimming removed 7 bases at V and 8 bases at J, with 15 bases between. CDR1 is LNHDA, CDR2 SQIVND, per germline (reference sequence). This CDR3 spans 13 amino acids. The CDR3 loop is CASTNNPRDEQFF. CDR3 coding DNA: TGTGCCAGTACCAACAACCCCCGGGATGAGCAGTTCTTC.

A few counts support this clone. J is TRBJ1-6 and V is TRBV30; D remains ambiguous. The CDR3 covers 15 residues. Trimming stripped 2 bases from V and 7 bases from J, with 15 bases between. Germline assignment: CDR1 GTSNPN and CDR2 SVGIG (reference sequence). CDR3 bases: TGTGCCTGGAGTTTTTCGGGATCCATGAATTCACCCCTCCACTTT. It is translated as CAWSFSGSMNSPLHF.

The chain has TRBV9 and TRBJ2-2; D is possibly TRBD2 (7 bases). The CDR3 extends over 16 amino acids. Trimming stripped 6 bases from V and 6 bases from J, with 21 bases between. From germline, CDR1 is SGDLS and CDR2 YYNGEE. CDR3 region: CASTPRAGARAGELFF. As DNA, the CDR3 is TGTGCCAGCACCCCAAGGGCGGGGGCGAGGGCCGGGGAGCTGTTTTTT.

The DNA for the CDR3 is TGTGCCAGCAGTGAAACTAGCGGGGGCACAGATACGCAGTATTTT. Translated, it gives CASSETSGGTDTQYF. The chain couples TRBV6-4 to TRBJ2-3; 10 positions match TRBD2. This CDR3 spans 15 amino acids. The V gene end was trimmed by 3 bases and the J gene end by 1 base; junction bases not matched to a gene: 1. Looked up from germline, CDR1 is MRHNA and CDR2 is SNTAGT.

This chain uses TRBV27 with TRBJ2-3, with a possible D match to TRBD1 (5 bases). V was shortened by 5 bases and J by 3 bases, with 15 bases between the two germline ends. The CDR3 totals 15 residues. Germline CDR1 MNHEY, CDR2 SMNVEV (reference sequence). CDR3 in amino acids: CASSILSGSTDTQYF. In DNA form, the CDR3 reads TGTGCCAGCAGTATCCTTTCAGGGTCAACAGATACGCAGTATTTT.

V is TRBV4-1 and J is TRBJ1-5, with 8 positions matching TRBD1. The CDR3 totals 16 residues. Germline V gives CDR1 MGHRA, CDR2 YSYEKL. Unmatched junction bases numbered 10, after V lost 6 bases and J lost 3 bases. CDR3: CASRLSTGETNQPQHF. The DNA of the CDR3 is TGCGCCAGCAGACTCTCGACAGGGGAAACCAATCAGCCCCAGCATTTT.

The genes are TRBV19 and TRBJ1-3, with a possible D match to TRBD1 (5 bases). V dropped 3 bases and J dropped 1 base, with 10 bases sitting between them. Germline V CDR1 and CDR2: LNHDA, SQIVND (reference sequence). This CDR3 has 15 amino acids. CDR3 sequence (DNA): TGTGCCAGTAGTATTGGGGCGCGTTCTGGAAACACCATATATTTT. It specifies CASSIGARSGNTIYF.

The chain combines TRBV27 with TRBJ1-1, with 9 bases fitting TRBD1. This CDR3 comprises 14 residues. The V gene end was trimmed by 5 bases and the J gene end by 6 bases; junction bases not matched to a gene: 7. Germline lookup yields CDR1 MNHEY and CDR2 SMNVEV (reference sequence). The CDR3 reads CASSMWTGASEAFF. CDR3 nucleotide sequence: TGTGCCAGCAGTATGTGGACAGGGGCCTCTGAAGCTTTCTTT.

V is TRBV9 and J is TRBJ1-5, with unresolved D. V gave up 0 bases and J gave up 7 bases, with 14 bases separating them. Germline CDR1 SGDLS, CDR2 YYNGEE. The CDR3 has 15 amino acids. CDR3 in DNA: TGTGCCAGCAGCGTAGGAGGCACCCCTGCGCAGCCCCAGCATTTT. This translates into CASSVGGTPAQPQHF.

This clone was picked up a small number of times. The rearrangement joins TRBV28 to TRBJ1-2; D is perhaps TRBD1 (6 bases). CDR1 and CDR2 (germline): MDHEN, SYDVKM. Trimming took 3 bases from V and 4 from J, leaving 12 bases between them. The CDR3 loop spans 14 amino acids. The DNA of the CDR3 is TGTGCCAGCAGTTTCTTGGACAGCCTCTATGGCTACACCTTC. Residues: CASSFLDSLYGYTF.

The chain uses TRBV24-1 and TRBJ1-5; TRBD1 matches at 7 bases. Germline values: CDR1 KGHDR, CDR2 SFDVKD. The CDR3 totals 14 residues. Trimming removed 3 bases from V and 4 bases from J; junction bases left unmatched: 2. The CDR3 DNA is TGTGCCACCAGTGATGGGGGACAGAATCAGCCCCAGCATTTT. This translates into CATSDGGQNQPQHF.

The rearrangement links TRBV5-1 to TRBJ1-3; weak D call: TRBD1 (5 bases). V was shortened by 0 bases and J by 3 bases, with 13 bases between the two germline ends. The CDR3 has 16 amino acids. From germline, CDR1 is SGHRS and CDR2 YFSETQ. The DNA for the CDR3 is TGCGCCAGCAGCTTGGCAGGGTACGGGTTTGGAAACACCATATATTTT. Its protein is CASSLAGYGFGNTIYF.

The genes are TRBV11-3 and TRBJ1-5; D is unresolved. Deletions cut 1 base from V and 0 bases from J, with 7 bases between. The germline CDR1 and CDR2 sequences are SGHNT and YENEEA. CDR3 length equals 15 residues. The DNA of the CDR3 is TGTGCCAGCAGCTTAGGAGGTCTTAGCAATCAGCCCCAGCATTTT. Its protein product is CASSLGGLSNQPQHF.

This chain links TRBV7-3 with TRBJ1-6; no definite D call. The CDR3 covers 19 residues. Germline V gives CDR1 SGHTA, CDR2 FQGTGA. V was cut by 1 base and J by 0 bases, with 16 bases left in between. The DNA for the CDR3 is TGTGCCAGCAGCTTAAGAGGTCCAGCCCGGGGCTCCTATAATTCACCCCTCCACTTT. It translates to CASSLRGPARGSYNSPLHF.

This chain links TRBV29-1 with TRBJ2-5; tentatively, D is TRBD1 (5 bases). The V and J ends lost 7 bases and 2 bases respectively, with 8 bases between them. CDR3 length equals 11 residues. Per the germline V gene, CDR1 is SQVTM and CDR2 is ANQGSEA. CDR3 sequence: CSEGVQETQYF. The CDR3 DNA reads TGCAGCGAAGGGGTTCAAGAGACCCAGTACTTC. Combining the CDR3 with reference TRBV29-1 and TRBJ2-5 gives the whole variable domain SAVISQKPSRDICQRGTSLTIQCQVDSQVTMMFWYRQQPGQSLTLIATANQGSEATYESGFVIDKFPISRPNLTFSTLTVSNMSPEDSSIYLCSEGVQETQYFGPGTRLLVL.

This clone appeared once. V is TRBV11-3 and J is TRBJ2-7; 7 bases map to TRBD2. Trimming at V came to 5 bases and at J to 4 bases, leaving 5 bases not matched to a gene. Germline V gene sequence: CDR1 SGHNT, CDR2 YENEEA. The CDR3 consists of 13 residues. CDR3 residues: CASSPRERYEQYF. Written as DNA, the CDR3 is TGTGCCAGCAGCCCGCGGGAGAGATACGAGCAGTACTTC.

The chain joins TRBV29-1 to TRBJ2-7, with D maybe TRBD1 (6 bases). Trimming shortened V by 5 bases and J by 0 bases, and 38 bases separated the two germline ends. The CDR3 loop spans 22 amino acids. In germline, CDR1 is SQVTM, CDR2 ANQGSEA. DNA of the CDR3: TGCAGCGTTCTTCCCGAGAGGGCTCGTCTGCCTATGGGACAAAAAGGCTCCTACGAGCAGTACTTC. This sequence encodes CSVLPERARLPMGQKGSYEQYF.

J is TRBJ2-5 and V is TRBV28; 7 bases are shared with TRBD2. Germline values: CDR1 MDHEN, CDR2 SYDVKM. V was pared by 2 bases and J by 6 bases, with 12 bases of the junction left unmatched. The CDR3 consists of 16 residues. CDR3 DNA: TGTGCCAGCAGTTTACCTCAGGGCGCAGGGACTAAGACCCAGTACTTC. Translated, it gives CASSLPQGAGTKTQYF.

This sequence joins TRBV30 and TRBJ2-7, with D perhaps matching TRBD2 (6 bases). Germline V CDR1 and CDR2: GTSNPN, SVGIG (reference sequence). This CDR3 has 14 amino acids. V lost 0 bases, J lost 7 bases, and 16 bases lay in between. The CDR3 here is CAWSVGGTSTEQYF. The DNA of the CDR3 is TGTGCCTGGAGTGTGGGGGGTACTTCCACGGAGCAGTACTTC.

DNA for the CDR3: TGTGCCAGCTCACCACTGGTGCCAGGGTCGATCCCAACACCCTACGAGCAGTACTTC. This translates into CASSPLVPGSIPTPYEQYF. J is TRBJ2-7 and V is TRBV18; D perhaps matches TRBD1 (5 bases). V lost 1 base, J lost 2 bases, and 24 bases lay in between. Germline CDR1 and CDR2: KGHSH and LQKENI. This CDR3 contains 19 residues.

This clone has more than one count but fewer than ten. V is TRBV10-3 and J is TRBJ1-6; no clear D. Trimming took 3 bases from V and 10 from J, leaving 7 bases between them. The CDR3 is made up of 12 amino acids. CDR1 is ENHRY and CDR2 is SYGVKD in the germline V gene. The CDR3 sequence is CAISDIASPLHF. DNA for the CDR3: TGTGCCATCAGTGATATCGCGTCACCCCTCCACTTT.

DNA for the CDR3: TGTGCCAGCAGCTTGGGTGAGGTCTCACCCCTCCACTTT. Amino acids: CASSLGEVSPLHF. V usage is TRBV5-4 and J usage is TRBJ1-6; D call uncertain. The CDR3 loop spans 13 amino acids. The germline V and J ends were trimmed by 0 bases and 10 bases, with 8 bases remaining between them. Germline CDR1 reads SGHNT; CDR2 reads YYREEE (reference sequence).

The genes are TRBV29-1 and TRBJ1-1; weak D call: TRBD1 (6 bases). Trimming stripped 7 bases from V and 10 bases from J, with 16 bases between. Germline V gene lookup returns CDR1 SQVTM and CDR2 ANQGSEA. This CDR3 spans 11 amino acids. The CDR3 region is CSAEGGVGAFF. CDR3 nucleotides: TGCAGCGCCGAAGGGGGGGTGGGAGCTTTCTTT.

The chain carries TRBV5-4 and TRBJ2-7, with 13 bases lining up with TRBD2. The CDR3 sequence is 17 residues long. The V segment lost 2 bases and the J segment 2 bases; nucleotides outside the gene matches: 7. In germline, CDR1 is SGHNT, CDR2 YYREEE (reference sequence). CDR3: CASSFGTSGKGAYEQYF. Here the CDR3 DNA reads TGTGCCAGCAGCTTTGGGACTAGCGGGAAGGGGGCCTACGAGCAGTACTTC.

The chain has TRBV7-3 and TRBJ2-1; D perhaps matches TRBD1 (6 bases). The CDR3 is 14 residues long. Trimming cost V 5 bases and J 2 bases, with 10 bases left between them. CDR1 and CDR2 from the germline V gene are SGHTA and FQGTGA. This CDR3 is CASSRTDAYNEQFF. The DNA for the CDR3 is TGTGCCAGCAGCCGGACAGACGCCTACAATGAGCAGTTCTTC.

The chain has TRBV11-2 and TRBJ2-3; possibly TRBD2 for D (6 bases). CDR1 and CDR2 (germline): SGHAT, FQNNGV. Trimming removed 1 base at V and 0 bases at J, with 11 bases between. The CDR3 runs to 16 residues. The CDR3 region is CASSLVGGASTDTQYF. In DNA form, the CDR3 reads TGTGCCAGCAGCTTAGTTGGCGGGGCTAGCACAGATACGCAGTATTTT.

This clone was observed once. The chain recombines TRBV19 with TRBJ1-4; D uncertain. Per the germline V gene, CDR1 is LNHDA and CDR2 is SQIVND (reference sequence). The CDR3 spans 17 residues. V was shortened by 2 bases and J by 0 bases, with 13 bases between the two germline ends. The CDR3 nucleotides read TGTGCCAGTAGTATACGGGTAGGATACGCAACTAATGAAAAACTGTTTTTT. Residues: CASSIRVGYATNEKLFF.

This clone was recorded once. The chain is built from TRBV24-1 and TRBJ2-1; 8 nucleotides match TRBD2. This CDR3 spans 15 amino acids. Germline loops: CDR1 KGHDR, CDR2 SFDVKD. J gave up 8 bases and V 0 bases, and 5 bases lay outside the gene matches. The CDR3 region is CATSDLVAGSDEQFF. The CDR3 DNA follows: TGTGCCACCAGTGATTTGGTAGCGGGAAGTGATGAGCAGTTCTTC.